A selection of T cell receptor beta chains follows, all from one sample in a study of shared clonotypes between healthy human individuals. Method: immunoSEQ multiplex PCR; TCRdb's copy keeps in-frame clones and lacks some. There are approximately 500,000 clones in the sample; approximately 81% occur only once, and approximately 12% lies in the top ten. Sequencing was carried out using PBMCs. Receptors were obtained from a woman in her forties in good health. Some clones in this sample may be carry-over from other donors' samples. The CDR3 runs from the conserved cysteine through the conserved F or W. The D gene is left open where the match is weak. The listing skips clone size in some rows; elsewhere it reads once, few, many or a size class.

.	TRBV11-2	TRBJ2-5	TRBD2	CASSPAMGRGTQETQYF	TGTGCCAGCAGCCCCGCCATGGGGAGGGGCACACAAGAGACCCAGTACTTC
once	TRBV5-1	TRBJ1-2	.	CASSLHQPDYGYTF	TGCGCCAGCAGCTTACACCAGCCCGACTATGGCTACACCTTC
.	TRBV28	TRBJ2-7	.	CASSWRGQSSSYEQYF	TGTGCCAGCAGTTGGCGCGGACAGTCGTCGTCCTACGAGCAGTACTTC
many	TRBV23-1	TRBJ2-7	.	CASSQDEAEQYF	TGCGCCAGCAGTCAAGATGAGGCGGAGCAGTACTTC
.	TRBV7-6	TRBJ2-1	.	CASSPSAGEQFF	TGTGCCAGCAGCCCCTCGGCCGGTGAGCAGTTCTTC
.	TRBV7-2	TRBJ1-5	.	CASSLYLHRNQPQHF	TGTGCCAGCAGCTTATACCTCCATCGGAATCAGCCCCAGCATTTT
.	TRBV29-1	TRBJ2-1	.	CSVGVGNEQFF	TGCAGCGTAGGGGTTGGGAATGAGCAGTTCTTC
.	TRBV9	TRBJ2-3	.	CASSTRVADTQYF	TGTGCCAGCAGCACGCGTGTCGCAGATACGCAGTATTTT
.	TRBV5-4	TRBJ1-2	.	CASSPAGAYGYTF	TGTGCCAGCAGCCCGGCAGGGGCCTATGGCTACACCTTC
.	TRBV2	TRBJ1-3	.	CASSEAGYGNTIYF	TGTGCCAGCAGTGAAGCAGGGTATGGAAACACCATATATTTT
.	TRBV2	TRBJ2-7	TRBD2	CASSSGLASSLTGYEQYF	TGTGCCAGCAGTTCCGGACTAGCGAGTTCCCTTACAGGCTACGAGCAGTACTTC
few	TRBV6-1	TRBJ2-2	TRBD1	CASSEFPGGYTGELFF	TGTGCCAGCAGTGAATTCCCAGGGGGCTACACCGGGGAGCTGTTTTTT
.	TRBV19	TRBJ2-2	TRBD2	CASSIPGLAGELFF	TGTGCCAGTAGTATACCCGGACTAGCCGGGGAGCTGTTTTTT
once	TRBV7-3	TRBJ2-1	TRBD2	CASSSRTSGSYNEQFF	TGTGCCAGCAGCTCCCGGACTAGCGGCTCCTACAATGAGCAGTTCTTC
.	TRBV7-3	TRBJ1-2	.	CASSSSGNYGYTF	TGTGCCAGCAGCTCCAGCGGGAACTATGGCTACACCTTC
.	TRBV11-2	TRBJ2-5	.	CASSSRRTYQETQYF	TGTGCCAGCAGCTCTAGACGGACGTACCAAGAGACCCAGTACTTC
many	TRBV5-1	TRBJ2-6	.	CASSLGGSGANVLTF	TGCGCCAGCAGCTTAGGAGGCTCTGGGGCCAACGTCCTGACTTTC
.	TRBV6-1	TRBJ1-4	.	CASSWGFNEKLFF	TGTGCCAGCAGTTGGGGGTTTAATGAAAAACTGTTTTTT
.	TRBV10-3	TRBJ2-2	.	CAISESAAQGYGFVGELFF	TGTGCCATCAGTGAGTCAGCGGCGCAGGGGTATGGATTTGTCGGGGAGCTGTTTTTT
few	TRBV28	TRBJ2-6	.	CASSPPVGANVLTF	TGTGCCAGCAGCCCCCCGGTTGGGGCCAACGTCCTGACTTTC
.	TRBV27	TRBJ2-2	.	CASSISNTGELFF	TGTGCCAGCAGTATTTCGAACACCGGGGAGCTGTTTTTT
.	TRBV6-5	TRBJ1-1	.	CASSIHREQNTEAFF	TGTGCCAGCAGTATCCACAGGGAGCAGAACACTGAAGCTTTCTTT
.	TRBV27	TRBJ2-7	TRBD1	CASSDRGPTYEQYF	TGTGCCAGCAGTGACAGGGGGCCGACCTACGAGCAGTACTTC
.	TRBV2	TRBJ1-5	.	CASRDRNQPQHF	TGTGCCAGCAGAGACAGAAATCAGCCCCAGCATTTT
once	TRBV6-1	TRBJ2-1	TRBD2	CASSEGGRGPYNEQFF	TGTGCCAGCAGTGAAGGCGGGAGGGGTCCCTACAATGAGCAGTTCTTC
.	TRBV7-8	TRBJ2-5	TRBD1	CASSLAVLTGGSARETQYF	TGTGCCAGCAGCTTAGCCGTCTTGACAGGGGGGAGCGCGAGGGAGACCCAGTACTTC
.	TRBV29-1	TRBJ2-3	.	CSVAARFADTQYF	TGCAGCGTTGCTGCCCGGTTCGCAGATACGCAGTATTTT
.	TRBV29-1	TRBJ2-7	TRBD1	CSVERDGTESYEQYF	TGCAGCGTTGAAAGAGACGGGACAGAGTCCTACGAGCAGTACTTC
.	TRBV5-1	TRBJ2-1	.	CASSLVTGDNEQFF	TGCGCCAGCAGCTTGGTGACTGGGGACAATGAGCAGTTCTTC
.	TRBV30	TRBJ1-2	TRBD1	CAWRLTGAGYTF	TGTGCCTGGAGGTTGACAGGGGCTGGCTACACCTTC
.	TRBV7-2	TRBJ1-5	TRBD1	CASSLGRTGVGQPQHF	TGTGCCAGCAGCTTAGGCCGGACAGGCGTCGGGCAGCCCCAGCATTTT
.	TRBV28	TRBJ2-5	.	CAIVARAQETQYF	TGTGCCATCGTGGCGAGAGCCCAAGAGACCCAGTACTTC
few	TRBV7-2	TRBJ2-3	TRBD2	CASSLGSGGYTDTQYF	TGTGCCAGCAGCTTAGGTAGCGGGGGGTACACAGATACGCAGTATTTT
few	TRBV10-3	TRBJ2-6	TRBD1	CAISDPRQGAPGANVLTF	TGTGCCATCAGTGACCCTAGACAGGGGGCGCCTGGGGCCAACGTCCTGACTTTC
.	TRBV18	TRBJ1-5	.	CASSPVGSSNQPQHF	TGTGCCAGCTCACCAGTAGGGAGTAGCAATCAGCCCCAGCATTTT
.	TRBV5-1	TRBJ2-6	.	CASSYTFSGANVLTF	TGCGCCAGCAGCTATACCTTCTCTGGGGCCAACGTCCTGACTTTC
.	TRBV7-9	TRBJ1-4	.	CASSTPGGTNEKLFF	TGTGCCAGCAGCACGCCGGGGGGCACTAATGAAAAACTGTTTTTT
.	TRBV9	TRBJ2-5	TRBD1	CASSLTGETQETQYF	TGTGCTAGTAGCCTGACAGGGGAAACACAAGAGACCCAGTACTTC
.	TRBV7-3	TRBJ2-2	.	CASSLSEGIGELFF	TGTGCCAGCAGCTTATCCGAGGGGATCGGGGAGCTGTTTTTT
.	TRBV5-1	TRBJ1-1	TRBD1	CASSVRQGFNTEAFF	TGCGCCAGCAGCGTAAGACAGGGATTCAACACTGAAGCTTTCTTT
.	TRBV7-9	TRBJ2-5	.	CASSLRLWEERDRETQYF	TGTGCCAGCAGCTTACGTCTTTGGGAGGAAAGGGATAGAGAGACCCAGTACTTC
.	TRBV6-1	TRBJ2-1	TRBD2	CASSEGYQTSGPYNEQFF	TGTGCCAGCAGTGAAGGATACCAGACTAGCGGGCCTTACAATGAGCAGTTCTTC
.	TRBV28	TRBJ1-1	TRBD1	CASSLPGGQGVLHRMNTEAFF	TGTGCCAGCAGTTTACCGGGGGGACAGGGGGTCCTGCATAGAATGAACACTGAAGCTTTCTTT
.	TRBV18	TRBJ2-7	TRBD1	CASSPPSGGRGYEQYF	TGTGCCAGCTCACCACCGTCAGGGGGCCGTGGTTACGAGCAGTACTTC
.	TRBV7-9	TRBJ2-1	.	CASSFRGSYGSGTEEQFF	TGTGCCAGCAGCTTCCGGGGGTCATACGGGTCCGGCACCGAGGAGCAGTTCTTC
once	TRBV19	TRBJ1-2	.	CASSPTGLGYGYTF	TGTGCCAGTAGTCCCACAGGCCTGGGATATGGCTACACCTTC
once	TRBV27	TRBJ2-5	TRBD1	CASRRTGLQETQYF	TGTGCCAGCAGGCGGACAGGGTTACAGGAGACCCAGTACTTC